Below are 19 T cell receptor beta chains sequenced from a single sample in a study of T-cell reconstitution after alpha-beta-depleted transplantation in children (TCRdb year 2016). This sample's treatment or condition label indicates: allogeneic hematopoietic cell transplantation with graft depleted of TCRalphabeta T cells and CD19 B cells. Libraries were constructed by PCR. The sequencer listed for this sample is Illumina HiSeq 2500. TCR libraries were prepared with molecular barcoding, using unique molecular identifiers to normalize TCRbeta repertoire quantification. TCRdb itself trimmed the public reads at Q25 with fastp, ran MiXCR and retained productive beta chains. Each entry is one CDR3 protein sequence, shown with its most common DNA and genes. The sample table records around 700,000 distinct CDR3 sequences; about an eighth of these occur just once. 0.79% of the sample is held by the ten biggest clonotypes.

Sample: PBMCs, taken before TCRalphabeta/CD19-depleted stem cell transplant. Receptor source: a girl aged 2-10 years with congenital amegakaryocytic thrombocytopenia, due to receive a stem cell transplant.

This clonotype appeared many times. The chain uses TRBV7-9 and TRBJ1-2; D gene ambiguous. Germline values: CDR1 SEHNR, CDR2 FQNEAQ (reference sequence). Between the trimmed V and J ends, which lost 1 base and 6 bases, there was a span of 15 bases. This CDR3 is built from 15 residues. For the CDR3, the DNA is TGTGCCAGCAGCTTAGACAGAACCACTCGGGATGGCTACACCTTC. It is translated as CASSLDRTTRDGYTF.

The chain links TRBV15 to TRBJ2-7, with D perhaps TRBD1 (6 bases). Trimming pared 0 bases from V and 4 bases from J, leaving 13 bases between. This CDR3 contains 15 residues. CDR1 is LNHNV, CDR2 YYDKDF, per germline (reference sequence). CDR3 loop: CATSRDLGTYYEQYF. The CDR3 coding sequence is TGTGCCACCAGCAGAGATCTCGGGACATATTACGAGCAGTACTTC. Full variable domain (remainder filled in from reference TRBV15 and TRBJ2-7): DAMVIQNPRYQVTQFGKPVTLSCSQTLNHNVMYWYQQKSSQAPKLLFHYYDKDFNNEADTPDNFQSRRPNTSFCFLDIRSPGLGDTAMYLCATSRDLGTYYEQYFGPGTRLTVT.

This clonotype was observed at least ten times. This chain joins TRBV5-1 and TRBJ1-1; D is possibly TRBD1 (5 bases). Trimming took off 0 bases at V and 6 bases at J, with 12 bases between the two ends. The length of the CDR3 is 14 residues. Germline lookup yields CDR1 SGHRS and CDR2 YFSETQ. The CDR3 DNA is TGCGCCAGCAGCTTGGATACCGTGGGGGCTGAAGCTTTCTTT. It is translated as CASSLDTVGAEAFF. The full variable domain, rest sourced from reference TRBV5-1 and TRBJ1-1, is KAGVTQTPRYLIKTRGQQVTLSCSPISGHRSVSWYQQTPGQGLQFLFEYFSETQRNKGNFPGRFSGRQFSNSRSEMNVSTLELGDSALYLCASSLDTVGAEAFFGQGTRLTVV.

The V and J genes are TRBV19 and TRBJ2-1, with D uncertain. V was shortened by 3 bases and J by 3 bases, with 15 bases between the two germline ends. The CDR3 is made up of 16 amino acids. Germline V CDR1 and CDR2: LNHDA, SQIVND (reference sequence). The DNA for the CDR3 is TGTGCCAGTAGTATGCAAGGAAATGGCTTCTACAATGAGCAGTTCTTC. It yields the protein CASSMQGNGFYNEQFF.

The chain links TRBV7-9 to TRBJ1-2; TRBD1 aligns across 7 bases. CDR1 and CDR2 (germline): SEHNR, FQNEAQ (reference sequence). V was pared by 3 bases and J by 7 bases, with 2 bases of the junction left unmatched. CDR3 length: 12 amino acids. CDR3 bases: TGTGCCAGCAGCTTGGGGACAGCTGGCTACACCTTC. Encoded protein: CASSLGTAGYTF. Based on the CDR3 plus reference TRBV7-9 and TRBJ1-2, the full variable domain is DTGVSQNPRHKITKRGQNVTFRCDPISEHNRLYWYRQTLGQGPEFLTYFQNEAQLEKSRLLSDRFSAERPKGSFSTLEIQRTEQGDSAMYLCASSLGTAGYTFGSGTRLTVV.

Only a few counts were recorded for this clonotype. The chain is built from TRBV10-2 and TRBJ2-7, with TRBD2 as a possible D gene (5 bases). Germline V gene lookup returns CDR1 WSHSY and CDR2 SAAADI. This CDR3 region has 15 residues. V was clipped by 10 bases and J by 6 bases, with 25 bases between them. The chain's CDR3 is CATLNRGQHLGEQYF. CDR3 DNA: TGCGCCACTCTGAACCGCGGGCAGCACTTGGGCGAGCAGTACTTC.

This clonotype was seen only a few times. J is TRBJ1-2 and V is TRBV3-1; no clear D. Germline assignment: CDR1 LGHDT and CDR2 YNNKEL (reference sequence). The V gene lost 0 bases and the J gene lost 4 bases, with 9 bases spanning the gap. There are 14 residues in the CDR3. CDR3 loop: CASSQEPGLYGYTF. DNA for the CDR3: TGTGCCAGCAGCCAAGAACCCGGACTCTATGGCTACACCTTC.

This clonotype was seen many times. This rearrangement joins TRBV5-1 to TRBJ2-2, with a tentative D call TRBD1 (6 bases). The CDR3 loop spans 13 amino acids. The ends were cut back, 4 bases at V and 6 bases at J, with 10 bases in the middle. Per germline, CDR1 SGHRS and CDR2 YFSETQ. The CDR3 bases are TGCGCCAGCAGCGAGCAGGGGTCCGGGGAGCTGTTTTTT. Its protein product is CASSEQGSGELFF.

Only a few counts were recorded for this clonotype. CDR3 sequence reads: CSATEHTSGRVYNEQFF. In DNA form, the CDR3 reads TGCAGTGCGACCGAACATACTAGCGGGAGAGTCTACAATGAGCAGTTCTTC. The genes are TRBV20-1 and TRBJ2-1; 11 bases map to TRBD2. The CDR3 has 17 residues. Germline V gives CDR1 DFQATT, CDR2 SNEGSKA (reference sequence). The V segment lost 6 bases and the J segment 3 bases; nucleotides outside the gene matches: 13.

For the CDR3, the DNA is TGTGCCAGCAGTTTCGGACTTCTTCAGCCCCAGCATTTT. This encodes CASSFGLLQPQHF. V is TRBV12-3 or TRBV12-4 and J is TRBJ1-5, with D unclear. Trimming cost V 3 bases and J 6 bases, with 9 bases left between them. The CDR3 totals 13 residues.

This clonotype was detected ten times or more. The chain has TRBV29-1 and TRBJ2-1; D possibly corresponds to TRBD1 (5 bases). The germline gives CDR1 SQVTM, CDR2 ANQGSEA. The length of the CDR3 is 13 residues. V was shortened by 1 base and J by 5 bases, with 9 bases between the two germline ends. CDR3 region: CSVEGARDNEQFF. The CDR3 DNA reads TGCAGCGTTGAAGGGGCCAGGGACAATGAGCAGTTCTTC.

This rearrangement joins TRBV28 to TRBJ2-1, with 11 bases lining up with TRBD2. The CDR3 has 17 amino acids. V was clipped by 4 bases and J by 0 bases; unmatched bases: 5. CDR1 is MDHEN, CDR2 SYDVKM, per germline. As DNA, the CDR3 is TGTGCCAGCAGTTCGATAGCGGGAGGGAGCTCCTACAATGAGCAGTTCTTC. Translation: CASSSIAGGSSYNEQFF.

This clonotype was recorded many times. The chain joins TRBV5-1 to TRBJ2-1; D not resolved. The CDR3 consists of 13 residues. The V and J ends lost 0 bases and 9 bases respectively, with 10 bases between them. Germline lookup yields CDR1 SGHRS and CDR2 YFSETQ. CDR3 in amino acids: CASSLAWVTEQFF. The CDR3 bases are TGCGCCAGCAGCTTGGCCTGGGTAACTGAGCAGTTCTTC.

This clonotype was seen only a few times. The chain links TRBV20-1 to TRBJ2-5; D is unresolved. The germline V and J ends were trimmed by 0 bases and 2 bases, with 10 bases remaining between them. CDR3 size: 14 residues. Germline V gene sequence: CDR1 DFQATT, CDR2 SNEGSKA (reference sequence). The CDR3 DNA sequence: TGCAGTGCTAGAGATCTCGGTAATCAAGAGACCCAGTACTTC. This gives the protein CSARDLGNQETQYF.

This chain joins TRBV2 and TRBJ2-7, with 7 bases that match TRBD1. This CDR3 contains 16 residues. Per germline, CDR1 SNHLY and CDR2 FYNNEI. V shed 6 bases, J shed 1 base, and the junction held 12 bases outside the gene matches. CDR3 in DNA: TGTGCCAGCAGGAGACTCCGGGACAGAAGGTCCTACGAGCAGTACTTC. Protein: CASRRLRDRRSYEQYF.

The V gene is TRBV30, the J gene TRBJ2-1, with D tentatively TRBD2 (6 bases). Germline CDR1 reads GTSNPN; CDR2 reads SVGIG (reference sequence). The CDR3 sequence is 13 residues long. Trimming removed 6 bases from V and 0 bases from J, with 9 bases in between. For the CDR3, the DNA is TGTGCCTGTAGCGGAACCTCCTACAATGAGCAGTTCTTC. Amino acid sequence: CACSGTSYNEQFF.

This clonotype was seen repeatedly, ten times or more. The CDR3: CASSFNTGRLTDTQYF. The CDR3 DNA is TGTGCCAGCAGTTTTAACACGGGAAGGCTCACAGATACGCAGTATTTT. The chain links TRBV12-3 or TRBV12-4 to TRBJ2-3; D may be TRBD2 (5 bases). The ends were cut back, 3 bases at V and 2 bases at J, with 15 bases in the middle. The CDR3 has 16 amino acids.

This clonotype was found many times. V is TRBV12-3 or TRBV12-4 and J is TRBJ1-1; TRBD1 aligns across 7 bases. The CDR3 sequence is 14 residues long. V lost 7 bases, J lost 0 bases, and 5 bases stayed unmatched. CDR3 amino acids: CASTTTGMNTEAFF. The CDR3 DNA is TGTGCCAGCACCACGACAGGGATGAACACTGAAGCTTTCTTT.

At least ten counts were recorded for this clonotype. The V call is TRBV27, the J call TRBJ2-7; no clear D gene. The CDR3 loop spans 15 amino acids. With 6 bases removed from V and 3 bases from J, the gap between germline ends came to 18 bases. Germline V gives CDR1 MNHEY, CDR2 SMNVEV (reference sequence). CDR3 sequence reads: CASSMSADGDYEQYF. The CDR3 DNA sequence: TGTGCCAGCAGCATGTCGGCGGACGGAGACTACGAGCAGTACTTC.